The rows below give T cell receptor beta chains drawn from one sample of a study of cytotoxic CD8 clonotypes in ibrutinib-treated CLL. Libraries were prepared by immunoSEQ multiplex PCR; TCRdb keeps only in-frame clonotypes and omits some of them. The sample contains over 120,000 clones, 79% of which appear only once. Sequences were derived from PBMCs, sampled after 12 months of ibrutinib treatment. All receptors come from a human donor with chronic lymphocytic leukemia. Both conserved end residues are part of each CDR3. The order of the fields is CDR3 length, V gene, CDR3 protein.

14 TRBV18 CASSPPIRTGGQFF
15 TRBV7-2 CASSLSNPSTDTQYF
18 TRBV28 CASSFALRTRGSNEKLFF
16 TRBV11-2 CASSLVSISGKTEAFF
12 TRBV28 CASSWGSYGYTF
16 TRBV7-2 CASSLNRERATGELFF
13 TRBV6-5 CASSYSFNYGYTF
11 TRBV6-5 CGQAIYYEQYF
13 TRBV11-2 CASSLSGNNEQFF
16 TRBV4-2 CASSQDSAGGNGELFF
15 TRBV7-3 CASSPRDRVGDTQYF